This T cell receptor (beta chain) is drawn from a study of CD4 T cells in relation to SARS-CoV-2 and coronaviruses. Study-wide context: After nine to eleven days of antigen culture, PBMC TCR beta CDR3s were sequenced. The negative reference was HIV-1 Nef peptide pool or peptide-free culture. Overall study findings and caveats: Approximately 65% of donors had memory CD4+ clonotypes crossrecognizing SARS-CoV-2 and common cold coronavirus spike. This crossreactivity analysis covered spike protein alone, no other viral proteins.

Data came from immunoSEQ multiplex PCR; TCRdb stores just in-frame clones and leaves some out. The sample holds about 15,000 clones; under 85% are singletons and the top ten take approximately 30%. With regard to this clone: The target antigen is unknown.

The V end lost 4 bases, the J end lost 5 bases, and 14 bases lay between the germline ends. This CDR3 region has 14 residues. The germline V gene encodes CDR1 SGHAT and CDR2 FQNNGV. Before the COVID-19 pandemic, during about 2011-2018, CD4+ T cells were taken from unexposed donors. The cells were cultured for 10 days before CD4+ T cells were isolated. Sequencing was performed on CD4+ T cells from PBMCs, cultured in vitro. The rearrangement joins TRBV11-2 to TRBJ1-2; D may be TRBD1 (6 bases). This TCR was sampled from a human donor in good health. The CDR3 DNA follows: TGTGCCAGCAGCTGGAACAGGGTAGGGTATGGCTACACCTTC. It translates to CASSWNRVGYGYTF.